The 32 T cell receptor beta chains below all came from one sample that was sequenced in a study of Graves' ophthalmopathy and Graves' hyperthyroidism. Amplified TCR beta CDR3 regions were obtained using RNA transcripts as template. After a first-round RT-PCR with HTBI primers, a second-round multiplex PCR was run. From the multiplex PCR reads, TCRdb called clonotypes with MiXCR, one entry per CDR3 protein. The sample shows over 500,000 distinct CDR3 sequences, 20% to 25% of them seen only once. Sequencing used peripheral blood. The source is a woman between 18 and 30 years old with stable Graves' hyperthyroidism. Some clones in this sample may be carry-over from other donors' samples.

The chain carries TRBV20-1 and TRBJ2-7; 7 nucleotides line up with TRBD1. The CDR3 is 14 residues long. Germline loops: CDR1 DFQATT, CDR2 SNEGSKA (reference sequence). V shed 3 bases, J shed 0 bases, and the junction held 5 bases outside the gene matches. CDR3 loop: CSASTGESSYEQYF. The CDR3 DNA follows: TGCAGTGCTAGTACAGGGGAGAGCTCCTACGAGCAGTACTTC.

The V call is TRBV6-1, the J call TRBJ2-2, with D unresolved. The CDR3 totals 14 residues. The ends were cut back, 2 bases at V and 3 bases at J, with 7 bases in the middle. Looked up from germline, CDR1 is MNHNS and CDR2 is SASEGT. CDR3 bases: TGTGCCAGCAGTGAATCCATGGACACCGGGGAGCTGTTTTTT. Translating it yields CASSESMDTGELFF.

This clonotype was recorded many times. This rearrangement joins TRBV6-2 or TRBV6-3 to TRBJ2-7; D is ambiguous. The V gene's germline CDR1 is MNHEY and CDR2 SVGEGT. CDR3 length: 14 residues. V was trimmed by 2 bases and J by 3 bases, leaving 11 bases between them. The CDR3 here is CASSYNRKDYEQYF. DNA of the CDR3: TGTGCCAGCAGTTACAACAGAAAAGACTACGAGCAGTACTTC.

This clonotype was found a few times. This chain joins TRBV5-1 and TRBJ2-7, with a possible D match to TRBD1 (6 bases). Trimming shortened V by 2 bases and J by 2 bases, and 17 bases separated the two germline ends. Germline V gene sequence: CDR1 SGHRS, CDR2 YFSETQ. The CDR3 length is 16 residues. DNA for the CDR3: TGCGCCAGCAGCTTAGAGGGGACATCACCACCCTACGAGCAGTACTTC. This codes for CASSLEGTSPPYEQYF.

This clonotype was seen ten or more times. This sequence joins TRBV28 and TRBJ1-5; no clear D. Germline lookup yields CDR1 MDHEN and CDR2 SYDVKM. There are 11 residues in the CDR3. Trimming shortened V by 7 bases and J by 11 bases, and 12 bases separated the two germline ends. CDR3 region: CASTSFRAQHF. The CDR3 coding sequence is TGTGCCAGCACCTCCTTCCGGGCCCAGCATTTT.

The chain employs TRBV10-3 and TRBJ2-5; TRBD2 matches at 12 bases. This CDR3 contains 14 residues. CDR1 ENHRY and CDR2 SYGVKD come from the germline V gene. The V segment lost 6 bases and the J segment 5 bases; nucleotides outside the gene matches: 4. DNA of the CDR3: TGTGCCATCAGGACTAGCGGGGGTCAGGAGACCCAGTACTTC. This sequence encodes CAIRTSGGQETQYF.

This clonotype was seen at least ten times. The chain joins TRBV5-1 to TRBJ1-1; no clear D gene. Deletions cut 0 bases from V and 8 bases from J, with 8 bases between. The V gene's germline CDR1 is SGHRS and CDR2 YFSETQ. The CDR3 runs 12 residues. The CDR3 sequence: CASSLVGNEAFF. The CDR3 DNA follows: TGCGCCAGCAGCTTGGTCGGAAACGAAGCTTTCTTT.

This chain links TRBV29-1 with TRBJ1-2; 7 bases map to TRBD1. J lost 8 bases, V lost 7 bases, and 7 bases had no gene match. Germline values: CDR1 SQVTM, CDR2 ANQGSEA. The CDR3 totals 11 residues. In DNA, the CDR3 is TGCAGCGGGCAGACAGGGCTCGGCTACACCTTC. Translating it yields CSGQTGLGYTF.

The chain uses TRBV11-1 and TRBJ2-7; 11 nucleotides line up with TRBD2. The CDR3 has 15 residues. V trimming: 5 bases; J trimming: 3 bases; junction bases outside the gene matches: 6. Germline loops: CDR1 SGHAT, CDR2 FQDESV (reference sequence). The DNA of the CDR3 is TGTGCCAGCAGCCTCGGGACTAGCGGCCTCTACGAGCAGTACTTC. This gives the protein CASSLGTSGLYEQYF.

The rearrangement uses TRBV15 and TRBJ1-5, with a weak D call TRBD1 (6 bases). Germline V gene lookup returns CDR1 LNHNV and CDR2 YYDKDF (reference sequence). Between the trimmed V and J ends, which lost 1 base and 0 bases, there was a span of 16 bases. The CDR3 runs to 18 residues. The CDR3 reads CATSRVSRGTFSNQPQHF. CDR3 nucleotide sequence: TGTGCCACCAGCAGAGTGTCGCGGGGGACATTTAGCAATCAGCCCCAGCATTTT.

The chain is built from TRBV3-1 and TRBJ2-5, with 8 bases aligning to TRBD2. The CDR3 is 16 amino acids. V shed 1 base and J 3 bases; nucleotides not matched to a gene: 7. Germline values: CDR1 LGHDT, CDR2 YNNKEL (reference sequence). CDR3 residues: CASSQVGVTSEETQYF. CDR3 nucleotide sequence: TGTGCCAGCAGCCAAGTGGGTGTGACTAGCGAAGAGACCCAGTACTTC.

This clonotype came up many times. The chain's CDR3 is CASSLRGAVTWGETQYF. In nucleotides, the CDR3 is TGTGCCAGCAGCTTACGCGGGGCAGTGACCTGGGGGGAGACCCAGTACTTC. V usage is TRBV7-2 and J usage is TRBJ2-5; D is perhaps TRBD2 (6 bases). Germline CDR1 reads SGHTA; CDR2 reads FQGNSA. Trimming shortened V by 2 bases and J by 5 bases, and 21 bases separated the two germline ends. The CDR3 covers 17 residues.

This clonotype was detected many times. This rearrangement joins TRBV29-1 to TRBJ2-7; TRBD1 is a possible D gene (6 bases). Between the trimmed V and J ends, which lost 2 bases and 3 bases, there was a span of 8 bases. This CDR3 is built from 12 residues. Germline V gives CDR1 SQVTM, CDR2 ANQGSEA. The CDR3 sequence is CSVEQDSYEQYF. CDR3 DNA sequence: TGCAGCGTTGAACAGGACAGCTACGAGCAGTACTTC.

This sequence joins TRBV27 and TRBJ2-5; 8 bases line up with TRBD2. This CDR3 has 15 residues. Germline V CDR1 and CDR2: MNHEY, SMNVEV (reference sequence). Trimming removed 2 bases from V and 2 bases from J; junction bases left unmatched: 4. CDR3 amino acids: CASSLGSGEQETQYF. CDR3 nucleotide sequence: TGTGCCAGCAGTTTAGGTAGCGGGGAACAAGAGACCCAGTACTTC.

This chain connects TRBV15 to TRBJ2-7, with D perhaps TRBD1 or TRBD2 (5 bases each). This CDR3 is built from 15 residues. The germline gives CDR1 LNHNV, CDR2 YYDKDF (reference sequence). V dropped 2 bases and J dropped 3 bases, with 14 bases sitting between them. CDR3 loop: CATSRIWDGDYEQYF. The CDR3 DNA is TGTGCCACCAGCAGAATTTGGGACGGGGACTACGAGCAGTACTTC.

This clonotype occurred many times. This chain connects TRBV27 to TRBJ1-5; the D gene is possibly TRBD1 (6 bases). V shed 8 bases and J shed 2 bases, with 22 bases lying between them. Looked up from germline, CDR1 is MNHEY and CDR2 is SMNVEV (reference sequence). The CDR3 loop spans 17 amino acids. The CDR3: CASRAGGGHGGNQPQHF. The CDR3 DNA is TGTGCCAGCCGTGCCGGGGGGGGACACGGGGGCAATCAGCCCCAGCATTTT.

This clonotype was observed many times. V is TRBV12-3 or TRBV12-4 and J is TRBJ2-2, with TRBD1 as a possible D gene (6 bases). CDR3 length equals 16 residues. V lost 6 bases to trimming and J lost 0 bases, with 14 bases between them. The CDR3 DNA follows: TGTGCCAGCAGAGACGACAGGACCTCGAACACCGGGGAGCTGTTTTTT. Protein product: CASRDDRTSNTGELFF.

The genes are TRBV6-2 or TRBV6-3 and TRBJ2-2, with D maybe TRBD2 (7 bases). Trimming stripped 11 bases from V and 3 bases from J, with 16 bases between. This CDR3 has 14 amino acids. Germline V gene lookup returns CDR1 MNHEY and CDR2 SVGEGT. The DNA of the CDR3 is TGTGCCGCGAGGGAGGGGGTGGACACCGGGGAGCTGTTTTTT. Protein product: CAAREGVDTGELFF.

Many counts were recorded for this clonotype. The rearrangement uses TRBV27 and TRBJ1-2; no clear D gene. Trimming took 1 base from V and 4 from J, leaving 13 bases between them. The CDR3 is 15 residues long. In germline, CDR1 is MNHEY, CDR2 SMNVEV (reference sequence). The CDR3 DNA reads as TGTGCCAGCAGTTTATTTTCGGGGTTAGGCTATGGCTACACCTTC. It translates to CASSLFSGLGYGYTF.

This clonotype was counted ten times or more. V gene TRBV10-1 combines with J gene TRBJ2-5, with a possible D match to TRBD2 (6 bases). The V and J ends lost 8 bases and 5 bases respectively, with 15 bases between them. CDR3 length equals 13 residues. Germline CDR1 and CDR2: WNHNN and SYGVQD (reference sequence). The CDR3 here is CASSRDLGETQYF. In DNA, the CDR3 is TGCGCCAGCTCCAGGGACTTGGGGGAGACCCAGTACTTC.

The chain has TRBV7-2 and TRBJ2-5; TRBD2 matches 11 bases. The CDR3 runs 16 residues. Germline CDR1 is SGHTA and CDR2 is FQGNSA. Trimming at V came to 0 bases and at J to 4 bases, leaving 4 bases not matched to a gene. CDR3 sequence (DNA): TGTGCCAGCAGCTTAGCCCACCTAGCGGGAGGAGAGACCCAGTACTTC. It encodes CASSLAHLAGGETQYF.

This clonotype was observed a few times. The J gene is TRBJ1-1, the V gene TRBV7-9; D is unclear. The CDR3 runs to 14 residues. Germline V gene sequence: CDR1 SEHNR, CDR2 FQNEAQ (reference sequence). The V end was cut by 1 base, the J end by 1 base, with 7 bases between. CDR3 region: CASSLGSQNTEAFF. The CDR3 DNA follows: TGTGCCAGCAGCTTAGGTTCCCAGAACACTGAAGCTTTCTTT.

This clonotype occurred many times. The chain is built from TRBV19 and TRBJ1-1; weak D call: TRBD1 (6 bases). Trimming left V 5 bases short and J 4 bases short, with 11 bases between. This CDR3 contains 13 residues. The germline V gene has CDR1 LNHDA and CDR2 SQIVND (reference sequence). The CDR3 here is CASSVNRVTEAFF. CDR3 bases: TGTGCCAGTAGTGTAAACAGGGTCACTGAAGCTTTCTTT.

CDR3 sequence: CATSSKLGDEQYF. CDR3 bases: TGTGCCACCAGCTCGAAGTTGGGGGACGAGCAGTACTTC. The chain carries TRBV15 and TRBJ2-7, with D perhaps given as TRBD1 or TRBD2 (5 bases each). CDR1 is LNHNV, CDR2 YYDKDF, per germline (reference sequence). Between the trimmed V and J ends, which lost 5 bases and 5 bases, there was a span of 13 bases. The CDR3 has 13 amino acids.

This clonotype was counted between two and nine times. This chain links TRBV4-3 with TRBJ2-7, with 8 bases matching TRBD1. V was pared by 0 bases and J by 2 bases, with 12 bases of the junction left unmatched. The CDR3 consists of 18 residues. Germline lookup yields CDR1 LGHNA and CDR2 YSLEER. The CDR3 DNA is TGCGCCAGCAGCCAAGATCAATCTAGGGGGGACAGGACCTACGAGCAGTACTTC. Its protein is CASSQDQSRGDRTYEQYF.

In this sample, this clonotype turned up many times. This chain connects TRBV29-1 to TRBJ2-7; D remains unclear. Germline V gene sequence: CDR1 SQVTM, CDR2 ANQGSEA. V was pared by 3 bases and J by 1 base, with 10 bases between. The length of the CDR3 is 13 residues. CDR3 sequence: CSVEQASSYEQYF. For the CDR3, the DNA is TGCAGCGTTGAGCAGGCTTCGTCCTACGAGCAGTACTTC.

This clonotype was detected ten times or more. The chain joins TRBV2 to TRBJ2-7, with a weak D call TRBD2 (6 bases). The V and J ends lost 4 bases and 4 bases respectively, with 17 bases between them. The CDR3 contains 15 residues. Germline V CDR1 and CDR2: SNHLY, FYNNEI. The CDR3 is CASSAAASGRYEQYF. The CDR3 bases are TGTGCCAGCAGTGCTGCGGCTTCGGGGAGGTACGAGCAGTACTTC.

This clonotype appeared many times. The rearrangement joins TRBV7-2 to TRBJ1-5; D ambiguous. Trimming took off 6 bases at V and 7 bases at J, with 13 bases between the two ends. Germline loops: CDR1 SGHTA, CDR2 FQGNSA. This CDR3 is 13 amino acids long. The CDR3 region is CASSSGRTQPQHF. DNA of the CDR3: TGTGCCAGCAGTTCGGGCCGCACACAGCCCCAGCATTTT.

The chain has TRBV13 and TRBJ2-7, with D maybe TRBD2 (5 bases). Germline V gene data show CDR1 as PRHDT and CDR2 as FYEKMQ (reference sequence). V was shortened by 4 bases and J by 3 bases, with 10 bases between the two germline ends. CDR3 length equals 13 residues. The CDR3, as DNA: TGTGCCAGCAGCTCGCTCCGGGGCTACGAGCAGTACTTC. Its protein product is CASSSLRGYEQYF.

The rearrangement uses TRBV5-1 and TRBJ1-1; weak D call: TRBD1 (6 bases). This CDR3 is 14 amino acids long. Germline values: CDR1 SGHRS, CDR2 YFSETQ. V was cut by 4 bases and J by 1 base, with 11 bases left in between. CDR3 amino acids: CASSGLDRNTEAFF. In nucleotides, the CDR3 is TGCGCCAGCAGCGGACTGGACAGGAACACTGAAGCTTTCTTT.

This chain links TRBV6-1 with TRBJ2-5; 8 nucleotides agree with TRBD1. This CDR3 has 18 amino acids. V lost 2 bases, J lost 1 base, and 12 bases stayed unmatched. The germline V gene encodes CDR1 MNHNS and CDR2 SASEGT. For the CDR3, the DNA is TGTGCCAGCAGTGAACGACAGGGGAACAGTATGGGCCAAGAGACCCAGTACTTC. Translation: CASSERQGNSMGQETQYF.

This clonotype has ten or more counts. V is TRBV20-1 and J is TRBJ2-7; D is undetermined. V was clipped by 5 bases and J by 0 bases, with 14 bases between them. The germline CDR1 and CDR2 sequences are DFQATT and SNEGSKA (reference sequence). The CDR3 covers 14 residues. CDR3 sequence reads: CSAGDWHSSYEQYF. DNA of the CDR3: TGCAGTGCTGGCGACTGGCACAGCTCCTACGAGCAGTACTTC.